Below, 15 T cell receptor beta chains from the same sample are listed, as sequenced in a study of blood T cell repertoires in COVID-19. Profiled with immunoSEQ multiplex PCR; TCRdb holds only in-frame clones, not every one. The sample carries 310,000 or so clones, roughly nine tenths recorded once. What was sequenced was peripheral blood. The source of these receptors is a woman in her fifties or sixties who had recovered from COVID-19.

The CDR3 sequence: CASRGDRGLDYGYTF. In nucleotides, the CDR3 is TGTGCCAGCAGGGGGGACAGGGGGCTCGACTATGGCTACACCTTC. The chain uses TRBV28 and TRBJ1-2; 12 bases map to TRBD1. Trimming removed 6 bases from V and 3 bases from J; junction bases left unmatched: 5. Germline V CDR1 and CDR2: MDHEN, SYDVKM. CDR3 size: 15 residues.

This clone was observed a handful of times. The V gene is TRBV12-3 or TRBV12-4, the J gene TRBJ1-1, with D uncertain. The CDR3 has 13 amino acids. V lost 6 bases and J lost 13, with 21 bases in between. The CDR3 is CASSPGSRQVLFF. The CDR3 region has the DNA TGTGCCAGCAGCCCCGGCAGTCGACAAGTGCTTTTCTTT.

The V and J genes are TRBV11-2 and TRBJ1-5; a weak D match, TRBD1 (5 bases). The V and J ends lost 4 bases and 1 base respectively, with 14 bases between them. In germline, CDR1 is SGHAT, CDR2 FQNNGV. This CDR3 has 16 amino acids. CDR3 region: CASSSLAGKSNQPQHF. The CDR3 DNA reads as TGTGCCAGCAGCTCATTGGCAGGGAAAAGCAATCAGCCCCAGCATTTT. Full variable domain (missing parts from reference TRBV11-2 and TRBJ1-5): EAGVAQSPRYKIIEKRQSVAFWCNPISGHATLYWYQQILGQGPKLLIQFQNNGVVDDSQLPKDRFSAERLKGVDSTLKIQPAKLEDSAVYLCASSSLAGKSNQPQHFGDGTRLSIL.

V is TRBV15 and J is TRBJ1-2, with D perhaps TRBD1 (6 bases). The CDR3 length is 16 residues. With 3 bases removed from V and 3 bases from J, the gap between germline ends came to 17 bases. Germline CDR1 and CDR2: LNHNV and YYDKDF (reference sequence). CDR3 nucleotide sequence: TGTGCCACCAGCAGCCACCGACAGGTTGGAGACTATGGCTACACCTTC. Protein: CATSSHRQVGDYGYTF.

The genes are TRBV14 and TRBJ1-2; 7 bases map to TRBD1. The CDR3 is made up of 16 amino acids. The germline gives CDR1 SGHDN, CDR2 FVKESK. Unmatched junction bases numbered 13, after V lost 4 bases and J lost 5 bases. CDR3 region: CASSPTDRPKGYGYTF. The CDR3 DNA reads as TGTGCCAGCAGCCCAACGGACAGGCCCAAGGGGTATGGCTACACCTTC.

V and J are TRBV5-1 and TRBJ2-6; no firm D call. CDR1 and CDR2 (germline): SGHRS, YFSETQ. CDR3 length equals 16 residues. With 4 bases removed from V and 0 bases from J, the gap between germline ends came to 11 bases. CDR3 sequence: CASSPHRSSGANVLTF. In DNA form, the CDR3 reads TGCGCCAGCAGCCCGCACAGATCCTCTGGGGCCAACGTCCTGACTTTC.

This chain joins TRBV5-6 and TRBJ1-2; 7 nucleotides line up with TRBD1. Germline assignment: CDR1 SGHDT and CDR2 YYEEEE. The V and J ends lost 2 bases and 2 bases, in that order; junction bases with no gene match: 3. The CDR3 is made up of 14 amino acids. CDR3 DNA sequence: TGTGCCAGCAGCTTCGCAGGGGGGAACTATGGCTACACCTTC. It specifies CASSFAGGNYGYTF.

The chain links TRBV6-1 to TRBJ2-3, with D perhaps matching TRBD2 (6 bases). The V end was cut by 0 bases, the J end by 2 bases, with 18 bases between. The CDR3 is 18 residues long. Germline values: CDR1 MNHNS, CDR2 SASEGT. CDR3: CASSEALQGSGFTDTQYF. CDR3 DNA sequence: TGTGCCAGCAGTGAAGCGCTTCAGGGTAGCGGCTTCACAGATACGCAGTATTTT.

The chain recombines TRBV27 with TRBJ1-1; D perhaps matches TRBD1 (5 bases). V lost 6 bases, J lost 6 bases, and 17 bases lay in between. This CDR3 has 14 amino acids. From germline, CDR1 is MNHEY and CDR2 SMNVEV (reference sequence). The CDR3 spells CASRGEELFPEAFF. The CDR3 nucleotides read TGTGCCAGCAGAGGGGAGGAGCTATTCCCTGAAGCTTTCTTT.

The rearrangement joins TRBV10-3 to TRBJ2-1; 8 nucleotides match TRBD2. Germline V lookup: CDR1 ENHRY, CDR2 SYGVKD. The CDR3 extends over 18 amino acids. Losses at the gene ends were 5 bases for V and 2 bases for J; bases not matched to a gene: 14. The CDR3 DNA reads as TGTGCCATCAGTTTAGGGATACAACTAGCGGAGGCCTACAATGAGCAGTTCTTC. Translation: CAISLGIQLAEAYNEQFF.

J is TRBJ2-5 and V is TRBV4-1, with 12 bases aligning to TRBD2. The V segment lost 1 base and the J segment 5 bases; nucleotides outside the gene matches: 11. CDR1 and CDR2 (germline): MGHRA, YSYEKL. The CDR3 has 18 amino acids. The CDR3 protein is CASSQAGLAGGPGETQYF. The CDR3 region has the DNA TGCGCCAGCAGCCAAGCTGGGCTAGCGGGAGGGCCTGGGGAGACCCAGTACTTC.

The V call is TRBV5-1, the J call TRBJ2-5, with a tentative D call TRBD1 (5 bases). The CDR3 consists of 17 residues. The germline V gene encodes CDR1 SGHRS and CDR2 YFSETQ. Between the trimmed V and J ends, which lost 0 bases and 1 base, there was a span of 16 bases. CDR3 amino acids: CASSLGDSGVPQETQYF. CDR3 bases: TGCGCCAGCAGCTTGGGTGACAGTGGAGTTCCCCAAGAGACCCAGTACTTC.

The chain uses TRBV6-2 or TRBV6-3 and TRBJ2-7, with D unresolved. Looked up from germline, CDR1 is MNHEY and CDR2 is SVGEGT. V was shortened by 6 bases and J by 3 bases, with 6 bases between the two germline ends. CDR3 length: 11 residues. CDR3 region: CASSQSYEQYF. In DNA, the CDR3 is TGTGCCAGCAGCCAGAGCTACGAGCAGTACTTC.

Worth noting for this clone: Germline is not matched at one junction end, which may reflect a read error. The gene calls are TRBV7-7 and TRBJ2-1; 10 nucleotides agree with TRBD2. This CDR3 region has 16 residues. Germline V gives CDR1 SSHAT, CDR2 FNYEAQ (reference sequence). This CDR3 reads CASSLGGSGGYNEQFF. The CDR3 bases are TGTGCTAGCAGCTTAGGTGGTAGCGGGGGGTACAATGAGCAGTTCTTC.

J is TRBJ1-5 and V is TRBV7-6; D possibly corresponds to TRBD1 (6 bases). Trimming left V 5 bases short and J 0 bases short, with 11 bases between. This CDR3 spans 15 amino acids. The germline V gene encodes CDR1 SGHVS and CDR2 FNYEAQ. The CDR3 DNA follows: TGTGCCAGCAGCCGTGAGGGGGATAGCAATCAGCCCCAGCATTTT. It encodes CASSREGDSNQPQHF.